This T cell receptor beta chain was sequenced in a study of T cells expressing NK-cell markers. Across the study: Out of eight donors sequenced, seven tested HCMV-seropositive and the remaining one seronegative.

Note on this clonotype: Its antigen is undetermined.

This CDR3 comprises 11 residues. TCRdb re-called the 5' RACE reads; every CDR3 protein appears as one record, without DNA. The sample's table shows about 440,000 distinct CDR3 sequences. General study points: Where a handful of donors were concerned, these clonotypes also led the CD3+CD56-NKG2C+ fraction.

The clonotype comes from a woman aged 18 to 75 in good health. Sequencing was done on a sample of blood T cells: a sorted CD56 or NKG2C T cell subset, CD4+ or CD8+ T cells, or bulk PBMC T cells (not recorded which). J is TRBJ2-1 and V is TRBV12-3 or TRBV12-4. CDR3: CASSLGSWQFF.